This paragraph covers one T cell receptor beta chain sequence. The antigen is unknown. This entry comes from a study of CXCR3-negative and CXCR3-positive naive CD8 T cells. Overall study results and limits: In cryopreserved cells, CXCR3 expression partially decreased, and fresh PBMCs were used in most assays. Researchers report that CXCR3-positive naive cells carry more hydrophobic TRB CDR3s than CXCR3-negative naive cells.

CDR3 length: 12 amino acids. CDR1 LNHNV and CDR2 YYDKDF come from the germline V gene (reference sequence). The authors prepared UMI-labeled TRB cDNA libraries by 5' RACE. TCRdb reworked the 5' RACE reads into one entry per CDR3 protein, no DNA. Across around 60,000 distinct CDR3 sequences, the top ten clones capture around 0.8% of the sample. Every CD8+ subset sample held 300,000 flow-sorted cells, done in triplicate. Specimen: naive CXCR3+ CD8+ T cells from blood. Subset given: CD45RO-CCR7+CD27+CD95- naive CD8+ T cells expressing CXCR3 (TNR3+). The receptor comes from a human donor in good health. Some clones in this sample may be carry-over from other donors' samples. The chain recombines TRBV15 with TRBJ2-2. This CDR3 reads CATSHSSGELFF.